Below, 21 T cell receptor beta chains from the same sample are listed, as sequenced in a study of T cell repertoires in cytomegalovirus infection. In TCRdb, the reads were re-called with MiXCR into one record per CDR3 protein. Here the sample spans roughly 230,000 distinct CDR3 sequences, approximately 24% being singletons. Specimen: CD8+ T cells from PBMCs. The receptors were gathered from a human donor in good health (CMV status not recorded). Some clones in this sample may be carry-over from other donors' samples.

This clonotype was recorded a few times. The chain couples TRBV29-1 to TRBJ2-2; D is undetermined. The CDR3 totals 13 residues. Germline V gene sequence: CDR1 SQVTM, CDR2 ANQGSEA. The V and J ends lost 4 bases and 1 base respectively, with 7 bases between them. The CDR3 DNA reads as TGCAGCGTTGTAACACAGAACACCGGGGAGCTGTTTTTT. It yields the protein CSVVTQNTGELFF.

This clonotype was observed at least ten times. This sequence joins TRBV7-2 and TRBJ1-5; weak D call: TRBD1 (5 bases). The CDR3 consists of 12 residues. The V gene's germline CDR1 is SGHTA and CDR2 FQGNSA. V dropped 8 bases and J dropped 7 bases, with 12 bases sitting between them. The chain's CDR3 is CASGGVRQPQHF. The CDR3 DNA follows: TGTGCCAGCGGAGGGGTGCGGCAGCCCCAGCATTTT.

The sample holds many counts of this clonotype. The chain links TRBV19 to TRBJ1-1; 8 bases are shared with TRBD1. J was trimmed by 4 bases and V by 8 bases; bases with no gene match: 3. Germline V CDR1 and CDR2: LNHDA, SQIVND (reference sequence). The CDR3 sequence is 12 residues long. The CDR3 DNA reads TGTGCCAGTGGACAGGGAGGCACTGAAGCTTTCTTT. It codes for CASGQGGTEAFF.

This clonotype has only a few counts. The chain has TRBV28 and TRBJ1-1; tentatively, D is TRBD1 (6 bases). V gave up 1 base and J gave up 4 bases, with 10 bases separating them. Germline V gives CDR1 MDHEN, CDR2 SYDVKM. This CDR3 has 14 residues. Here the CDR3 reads CASSLLSGATEAFF. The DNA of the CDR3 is TGTGCCAGCAGTTTATTGTCGGGGGCCACTGAAGCTTTCTTT.

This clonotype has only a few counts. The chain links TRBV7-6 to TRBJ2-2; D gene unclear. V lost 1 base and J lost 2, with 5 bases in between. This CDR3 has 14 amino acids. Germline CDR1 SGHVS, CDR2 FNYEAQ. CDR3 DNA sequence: TGTGCCAGCAGCTTAGAAGATAACACCGGGGAGCTGTTTTTT. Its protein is CASSLEDNTGELFF.

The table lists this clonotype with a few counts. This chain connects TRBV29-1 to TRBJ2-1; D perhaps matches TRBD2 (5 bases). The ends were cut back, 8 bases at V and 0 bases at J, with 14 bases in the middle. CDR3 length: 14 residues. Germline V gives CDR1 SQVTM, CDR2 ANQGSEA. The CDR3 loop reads CSPSGPSSYNEQFF. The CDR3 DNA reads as TGCAGCCCCAGCGGTCCGAGCTCCTACAATGAGCAGTTCTTC.

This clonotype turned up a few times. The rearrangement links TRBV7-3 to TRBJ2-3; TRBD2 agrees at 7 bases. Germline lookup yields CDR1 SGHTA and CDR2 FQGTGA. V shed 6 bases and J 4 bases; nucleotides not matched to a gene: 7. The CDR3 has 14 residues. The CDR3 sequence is CASSYGGGSDTQYF. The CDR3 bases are TGTGCCAGCAGTTACGGCGGGGGATCAGATACGCAGTATTTT.

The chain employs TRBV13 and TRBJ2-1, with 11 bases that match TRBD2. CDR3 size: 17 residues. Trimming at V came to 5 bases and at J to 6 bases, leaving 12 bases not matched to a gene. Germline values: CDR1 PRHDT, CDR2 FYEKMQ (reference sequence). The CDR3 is CASSHGTSGLRGNEQFF. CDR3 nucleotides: TGTGCCAGCAGCCACGGGACTAGCGGATTGAGGGGCAATGAGCAGTTCTTC.

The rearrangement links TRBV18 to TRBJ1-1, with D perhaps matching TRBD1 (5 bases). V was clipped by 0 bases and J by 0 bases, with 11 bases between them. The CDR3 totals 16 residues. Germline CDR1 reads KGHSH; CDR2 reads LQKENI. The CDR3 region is CASSPPVQGMNTEAFF. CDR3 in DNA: TGTGCCAGCTCACCACCGGTCCAGGGCATGAACACTGAAGCTTTCTTT.

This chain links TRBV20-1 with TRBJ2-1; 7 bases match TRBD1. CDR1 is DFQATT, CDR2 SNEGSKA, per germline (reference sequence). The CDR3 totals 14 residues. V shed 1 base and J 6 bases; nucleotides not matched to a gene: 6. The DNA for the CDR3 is TGCAGTGCTAGAGTTAAGGCAGGGGGCAATGAGCAGTTCTTC. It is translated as CSARVKAGGNEQFF.

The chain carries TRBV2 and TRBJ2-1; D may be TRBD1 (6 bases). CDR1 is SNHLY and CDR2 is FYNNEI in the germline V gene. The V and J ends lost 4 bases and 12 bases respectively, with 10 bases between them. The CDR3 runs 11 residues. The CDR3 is CASSGWGLQFF. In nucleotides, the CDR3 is TGTGCCAGCAGTGGATGGGGGCTGCAGTTCTTC.

Written as DNA, the CDR3 is TGTGCCAGCAGTTTTACGGTCACCGGGGAGCTGTTTTTT. Its translation: CASSFTVTGELFF. This sequence joins TRBV28 and TRBJ2-2; D gene uncertain. This CDR3 has 13 amino acids. Germline lookup yields CDR1 MDHEN and CDR2 SYDVKM. The V and J ends lost 3 bases and 4 bases respectively, with 6 bases between them.

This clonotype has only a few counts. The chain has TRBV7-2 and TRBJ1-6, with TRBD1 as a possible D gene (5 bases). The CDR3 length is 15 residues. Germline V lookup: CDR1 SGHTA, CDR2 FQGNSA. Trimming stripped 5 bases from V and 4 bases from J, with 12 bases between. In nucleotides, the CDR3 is TGTGCCAGCAGCATCGGACGGACATATAATTCACCCCTCCACTTT. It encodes CASSIGRTYNSPLHF.

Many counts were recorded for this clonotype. The CDR3 loop is CASSLASGGLEETQYF. The CDR3 bases are TGTGCCAGCAGTTTAGCCAGCGGGGGCCTCGAAGAGACCCAGTACTTC. The gene calls are TRBV28 and TRBJ2-5, with TRBD2 identical over 8 bases. V lost 2 bases to trimming and J lost 3 bases; unmatched junction nucleotides: 8. Germline V gene lookup returns CDR1 MDHEN and CDR2 SYDVKM. This CDR3 is built from 16 residues.

The CDR3 bases are TGTGCCAGCAGCTTAATGGATAACCCCTACGAGCAGTACTTC. Residues: CASSLMDNPYEQYF. This rearrangement joins TRBV7-9 to TRBJ2-7; D call uncertain. Trimming took off 2 bases at V and 2 bases at J, with 10 bases between the two ends. Germline CDR1 reads SEHNR; CDR2 reads FQNEAQ (reference sequence). The CDR3 loop spans 14 amino acids.

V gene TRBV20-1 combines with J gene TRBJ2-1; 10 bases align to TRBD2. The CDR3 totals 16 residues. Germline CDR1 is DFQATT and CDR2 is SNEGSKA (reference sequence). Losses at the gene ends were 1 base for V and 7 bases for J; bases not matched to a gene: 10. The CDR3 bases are TGCAGTGCTAGAGGGACTAGCGGTTTCCCCCTTAATGAGCAGTTCTTC. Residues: CSARGTSGFPLNEQFF.

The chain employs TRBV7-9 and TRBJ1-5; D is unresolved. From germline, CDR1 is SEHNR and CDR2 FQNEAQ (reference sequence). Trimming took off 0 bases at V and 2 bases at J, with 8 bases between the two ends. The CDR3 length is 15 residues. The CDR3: CASSLAVAGNQPQHF. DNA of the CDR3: TGTGCCAGCAGCTTAGCGGTGGCAGGCAATCAGCCCCAGCATTTT.

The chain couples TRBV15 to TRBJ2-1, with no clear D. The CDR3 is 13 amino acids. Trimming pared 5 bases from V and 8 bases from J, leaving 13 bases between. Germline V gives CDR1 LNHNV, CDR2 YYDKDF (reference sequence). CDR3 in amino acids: CATSPRAKDEQFF. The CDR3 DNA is TGTGCCACCAGCCCCCGGGCTAAAGATGAGCAGTTCTTC.

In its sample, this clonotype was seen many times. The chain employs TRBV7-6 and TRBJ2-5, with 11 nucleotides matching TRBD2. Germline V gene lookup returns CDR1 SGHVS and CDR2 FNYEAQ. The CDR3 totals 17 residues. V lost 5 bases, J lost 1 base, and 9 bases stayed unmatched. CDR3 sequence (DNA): TGTGCCAGCAGCCGACACCTAGCGGGGGGCACCCAAGAGACCCAGTACTTC. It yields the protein CASSRHLAGGTQETQYF. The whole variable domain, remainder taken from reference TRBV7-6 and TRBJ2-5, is GAGVSQSPRYKVTKRGQDVALRCDPISGHVSLYWYRQALGQGPEFLTYFNYEAQQDKSGLPNDRFSAERPEGSISTLTIQRTEQRDSAMYRCASSRHLAGGTQETQYFGPGTRLLVL.

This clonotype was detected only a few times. Here the CDR3 reads CASSLVGAGGTNEQFF. In DNA, the CDR3 is TGTGCCAGCAGCTTAGTGGGGGCGGGGGGAACCAATGAGCAGTTCTTC. The chain combines TRBV7-9 with TRBJ2-1, with TRBD2 matching 8 bases. The germline CDR1 and CDR2 sequences are SEHNR and FQNEAQ (reference sequence). J lost 6 bases, V lost 1 base, and 8 bases had no gene match. This CDR3 region has 16 residues.

In DNA, the CDR3 is TGCAGCGTTGAGGGATTAAGGGGACAGATCAACAATGAGCAGTTCTTC. Translation gives CSVEGLRGQINNEQFF. The chain links TRBV29-1 to TRBJ2-1; 7 bases are a match to TRBD1. This CDR3 spans 16 amino acids. Germline trimming cut 3 bases from V and 5 bases from J; bases unmatched to any gene: 13. The germline V gene has CDR1 SQVTM and CDR2 ANQGSEA.